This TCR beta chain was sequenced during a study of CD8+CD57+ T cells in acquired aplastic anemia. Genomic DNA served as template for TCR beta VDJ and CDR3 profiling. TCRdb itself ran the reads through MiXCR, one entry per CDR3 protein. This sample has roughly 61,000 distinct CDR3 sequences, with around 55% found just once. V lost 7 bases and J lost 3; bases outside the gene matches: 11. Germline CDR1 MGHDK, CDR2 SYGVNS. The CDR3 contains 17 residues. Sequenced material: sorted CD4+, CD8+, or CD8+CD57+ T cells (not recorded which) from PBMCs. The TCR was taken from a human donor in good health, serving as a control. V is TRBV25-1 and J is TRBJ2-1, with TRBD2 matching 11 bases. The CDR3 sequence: CASTKTGTSGIYNEQFF. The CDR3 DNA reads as TGTGCCAGCACCAAGACAGGGACTAGCGGAATCTACAATGAGCAGTTCTTC.